This record covers a single T cell receptor beta chain. There are 13 residues in the CDR3. V gave up 8 bases and J gave up 6 bases; unmatched junction bases: 4. The data stem from a study of blood T cell repertoires in COVID-19. Overall study context: COVID-19 samples, acute and convalescent, were from the United States, Italy and Spain. T cells, B-cell-depleted T cells, or PBMCs provided the cDNA or gDNA that served as material.

Repertoires were generated with immunoSEQ multiplex PCR, while TCRdb's copy carries only in-frame clones and drops some. The sample shows around 6,100 clones, around 87% of them seen only once. The TCR originated in an elderly man with active COVID-19. The sample taken for sequencing was peripheral blood. The V call is TRBV12-3 or TRBV12-4, the J call TRBJ2-1, with 10 nucleotides matching TRBD2. CDR3 amino acids: CASGVAGGNEQFF. As DNA, the CDR3 is TGTGCCAGCGGGGTAGCGGGGGGCAATGAGCAGTTCTTC.